This TCR beta chain was captured by sequencing in a study of shared clonotypes between healthy human individuals (dated by TCRdb to about 2020). With regard to the full study: The cohort comprised a couple of women and a few men aged 18 to 49 years. For each donor, three plates each were used for CD4 naive and CD4 memory, two plates were used for CD8 naive, and one plate was used for CD8 memory. To estimate repertoire size and how much clonotype sharing occurs between individuals, the study deeply sequenced the blood TCR repertoires of a handful of healthy adults. To increase sequencing depth and limit assay-specific biases, different laboratories used diverse techniques to prepare libraries and sequence TCR repertoires. Between about 0.85 and 9.5 billion PBMCs per donor were obtained by leukapheresis.

Overall study outcomes, separate from this receptor: The small number of donors limited the genetic and exposure-history diversity represented. Compared with non-shared clonotypes, clonotypes shared by all four sorted-subset donors had higher generation probabilities. Rarefaction of sorted-subset datasets indicated incomplete sequencing despite the large sequencing depth. Larger estimated clonotype richness was generally found for naive subsets than for memory subsets. Sampling was restricted to blood, and TCR repertoires in tissue are likely to differ from TCR repertoires in blood. Pairwise subsampling indicated that sequencing depth was expected to affect the degree of clonotype sharing among donors. Across a handful of donors, approximately 5% of naive CD4, 3.5% of naive CD8, approximately 2.5% of memory CD4, and approximately 0.42% of memory CD8 clonotypes were shared.

Using the deep immunoSEQ assay, TCR CDR3 regions were amplified from genomic DNA by multiplex PCR. Extracted genomic DNA from each cell subset was distributed evenly across all wells of several immunoSEQ 96-well plates, and each plate was treated as a replicate. For sorted subsets, approximately 210 ng of genomic DNA, equivalent to tens of thousands of T cell genomes, went into each replicate PCR. Purified libraries were measured with a Qubit 3.0 fluorometer, size-checked on a Bioanalyzer 2100, and measured again with the KAPA Library Quantification kit. Each immunoSEQ 96-well plate was sequenced on its own single-read 150-cycle Illumina NextSeq 550 flow cell. The authors processed their data as follows. The immunoSEQ output contained only junctional sequences without quality scores, so filtering could not match that applied to full-length reads. To assign V/J genes and CDR3, sequences were annotated using PyIR, a Python wrapper for IgBLAST v1.9, with IMGT germline references. Reads were removed for weak V/J assignments (E-value above 1e-6), missing CDR3, stop codons, out-of-frame junctions, or ambiguous translated residues. A V3J clonotype was defined by an identical inferred V gene, J gene, and CDR3 amino acid sequence. To compute the percentage overlap between repertoires, the number of shared unique clonotypes was divided by the size of the smaller repertoire. Richness of each repertoire was evaluated using RTK rarefaction, the Chao1 estimator, and Recon v2.1 estimates of unobserved clonotypes. OLGA was used to compute generation probabilities for all TCRbeta clonotypes that the gDNA method yielded from several donors. TCRdb limited this immuneACCESS table to in-frame rearrangements with V and J called. A share of clones is missing; checked studies link under half to unresolved V genes, and the rest is unexplained. V and J calls plus clone size are reproduced from that table; the DNA served to infer D and trimming. Present in this sample are 650,000 to 800,000 clones, just over 90% of which were seen just once. Of the sample, roughly 22% falls within the top ten clones.

CD8 naive samples were CD45RO-negative cells positively selected for CCR7, giving a CD45RA+CCR7+ population that excluded TemRA cells. The donors were healthy, HIV-negative adults who had no recently reported acute infections or vaccinations. Only Caucasian adults living in Nashville, Tennessee, USA were represented among the donors. After blood collection by leukapheresis, PBMCs were isolated using Ficoll-Histopaque density gradient centrifugation and then cryopreserved in the vapor phase of liquid nitrogen. Purity and quantity of every magnetically sorted T cell population were checked by analytical flow cytometry. Each sorted fraction had its genomic DNA isolated and then quantified by UV absorbance on a Nanodrop 2000c. The CDR3 contains 15 residues, cysteine and phenylalanine counted. The kept DNA is CDR3 alone, 45 bases in frame from the first base. The germline V gene (reference sequence) specifies GTSNPN as CDR1 and SVGIG as CDR2. Trimming costs V 0 bases and J 1 base, and their ends lie 10 bases apart.

Points on this clone: What antigen it recognizes has not been identified. No per-base quality is available; no much larger clone lies one base away.

This TCR was sampled from a man aged 25 to 45 in good health. The V and J genes are TRBV30 and TRBJ2-1; the D gene remains uncertain. The sample consisted of naive CD8+ T cells sorted from blood. Per the publication, the cell subset or site label means: CD45RA+CCR7+. The CDR3 region has the sequence CAWSVMDLSYNEQFF. The DNA sequence is TGTGCCTGGAGTGTAATGGATCTATCCTACAATGAGCAGTTCTTC. Reference TRBV30 and TRBJ2-1 proteins supply the regions before and after the CDR3; the full variable domain is: SQTIHQWPATLVQPVGSPLSLECTVEGTSNPNLYWYRQAAGRGLQLLFYSVGIGQISSEVPQNLSASRPQDRQFILSSKKLLLSDSGFYLCAWSVMDLSYNEQFFGPGTRLTVL.